This T cell receptor beta chain appears in the sequencing data of a study of response to subunit inactivated influenza vaccine. Findings of the study overall: That few new T cells are recruited by each seasonal influenza vaccination was the authors' suggestion.

Per the germline V gene, CDR1 is KGHSH and CDR2 is LQKENI. This CDR3 region has 14 residues. V lost 1 base to trimming and J lost 2 bases, with 9 bases between them. A few counts support this clonotype. The antigen is not known. TCRdb used MiXCR to reprocess the RT-PCR reads, holding one entry per CDR3 protein. The sample includes about 520,000 distinct CDR3 sequences, approximately 7.8% of them seen just once. V gene TRBV18 combines with J gene TRBJ2-7; D gene ambiguous. The sequence was obtained from a man between 50 and 70 years old who received an inactivated influenza vaccine. The sequencing used PBMCs from blood, collected less than 30 months after vaccination. CDR3 in DNA: TGTGCCAGCTCACCACTTGGGTCCACCTACGAGCAGTACTTC. This translates into CASSPLGSTYEQYF.